Relative to its sample, the clone carrying this T cell receptor (beta chain) is medium-sized. Its antigen is not known. The CDR3 spans 13 residues. Germline V gene data show CDR1 as SGHDT and CDR2 as YYEEEE. The germline V and J ends were trimmed by 0 bases and 15 bases, with 15 bases remaining between them. Profiling relied on immunoSEQ multiplex PCR, and the TCRdb table lists in-frame clones only, not all of them. Of approximately 16,000 clones in the sample, 72% were seen once. This sample was included in a study of T cells in narcolepsy. Looking at the study overall: Enrolled donors included narcolepsy type 1 or type 2 patients and healthy controls.

General study findings and limits: Healthy controls reportedly lacked the autoreactive clonotypes serially found in patients' blood. HCRT-specific and TRIB2-specific autoreactive clonotypes appeared among same-patient CSF and blood CD4+ clonotypes.

This TCR derives from a human donor with narcolepsy. The source material was CD45RA- memory CD8+ T cells from PBMCs. The gene calls are TRBV5-6 and TRBJ1-4; D is uncertain. CDR3 protein: CASSLGPQNELFF. The CDR3 nucleotides are TGTGCCAGCAGCTTGGGGCCTCAGAATGAGTTGTTTTTT.